The 13 T cell receptor beta chains reported below all come from one sample, sequenced in a study of brain T cells in children with intractable seizures (dated by TCRdb to the early 2020s). The library was made by the immunoSEQ multiplex PCR assay. TCRdb carries this immuneACCESS record with in-frame sequences only. Its versions omit some clonotypes, under half of them owing to an unresolved V gene in the studies checked, with the rest unexplained. The sample records roughly 80,000 clones, 85% to 95% of which are singletons. Under 2% of the sample rests with the top ten. Reading the label with the study, this specimen's time point is: resected brain tissue, or blood drawn just prior to surgery. The material was peripheral blood, obtained at surgery. Receptor source: a boy younger than two with tuberous sclerosis and intractable seizures.

V usage is TRBV30 and J usage is TRBJ2-5, with a possible D match to TRBD2 (6 bases). Germline V gene data show CDR1 as GTSNPN and CDR2 as SVGIG (reference sequence). The CDR3 contains 14 residues. The V and J ends lost 2 bases and 5 bases respectively, with 15 bases between them. The CDR3 DNA follows: TGTGCCTGGAGTCTCGGGACTGGAGTGGAGACCCAGTACTTC. It is translated as CAWSLGTGVETQYF.

V is TRBV27 and J is TRBJ2-3, with D possibly being TRBD2 (6 bases). Germline assignment: CDR1 MNHEY and CDR2 SMNVEV (reference sequence). V was trimmed by 3 bases and J by 0 bases, leaving 10 bases between them. The CDR3 is made up of 15 amino acids. CDR3 DNA: TGTGCCAGCAGTTTCCTAGCGTCTAGCACAGATACGCAGTATTTT. As protein: CASSFLASSTDTQYF.

This clone was seen just once. The rearrangement links TRBV2 to TRBJ2-5; D gene uncertain. Germline V gives CDR1 SNHLY, CDR2 FYNNEI. CDR3 length: 13 amino acids. Trimming pared 5 bases from V and 4 bases from J, leaving 11 bases between. The CDR3 sequence: CASSPGFGETQYF. Written as DNA, the CDR3 is TGTGCCAGCAGTCCAGGTTTCGGAGAGACCCAGTACTTC. The entire variable domain, with the rest obtained from reference TRBV2 and TRBJ2-5, is as follows: EPEVTQTPSHQVTQMGQEVILRCVPISNHLYFYWYRQILGQKVEFLVSFYNNEISEKSEIFDDQFSVERPDGSNFTLKIRSTKLEDSAMYFCASSPGFGETQYFGPGTRLLVL.

This chain links TRBV5-6 with TRBJ2-7, with a weak D call TRBD1 (6 bases). CDR3 length equals 13 residues. Germline CDR1 SGHDT, CDR2 YYEEEE. Trimming removed 4 bases at V and 1 base at J, with 9 bases between. The CDR3 sequence: CASSVTGSYEQYF. The CDR3 bases are TGTGCCAGCAGCGTAACAGGGTCCTACGAGCAGTACTTC.

V gene TRBV6-5 combines with J gene TRBJ1-2; D remains ambiguous. Germline lookup yields CDR1 MNHEY and CDR2 SVGAGI. This CDR3 region has 13 residues. Trimming removed 3 bases at V and 6 bases at J, with 11 bases between. The CDR3 loop is CASSYSPANGYTF. The DNA for the CDR3 is TGTGCCAGCAGTTATTCCCCGGCGAATGGCTACACCTTC.

The rearrangement joins TRBV5-1 to TRBJ2-7, with TRBD2 as a possible D gene (5 bases). Between the trimmed V and J ends, which lost 1 base and 0 bases, there was a span of 11 bases. The CDR3 runs 15 residues. Germline CDR1 and CDR2: SGHRS and YFSETQ. This CDR3 reads CASSLSGRGSYEQYF. The CDR3 DNA sequence: TGCGCCAGCAGCTTGTCGGGGAGAGGCTCCTACGAGCAGTACTTC.

The V call is TRBV11-2, the J call TRBJ2-7, with D perhaps TRBD1 or TRBD2 (5 bases each). This CDR3 region has 14 residues. V was clipped by 3 bases and J by 0 bases, with 9 bases between them. The germline gives CDR1 SGHAT, CDR2 FQNNGV. CDR3 coding DNA: TGTGCCAGCAGCTTTGGGACGGACTCCTACGAGCAGTACTTC. Its protein is CASSFGTDSYEQYF.

The chain is built from TRBV30 and TRBJ1-5; 7 bases fit TRBD1. In germline, CDR1 is GTSNPN, CDR2 SVGIG (reference sequence). This CDR3 has 13 residues. The junction had 7 bases not matched to a gene; V was cut back by 4 bases and J by 7 bases. Here the CDR3 reads CAWTTGFRQPQHF. CDR3 nucleotide sequence: TGTGCCTGGACGACAGGGTTTCGGCAGCCCCAGCATTTT.

The genes are TRBV6-5 and TRBJ1-2, with D perhaps TRBD1 (5 bases). Germline V lookup: CDR1 MNHEY, CDR2 SVGAGI. The CDR3 loop spans 12 amino acids. Trimming took 4 bases from V and 3 from J, leaving 6 bases between them. The CDR3 DNA reads as TGTGCCAGCAGTTCCAGGGACTATGGCTACACCTTC. Its protein is CASSSRDYGYTF.

The chain recombines TRBV5-6 with TRBJ2-1; 11 bases line up with TRBD2. This CDR3 comprises 17 residues. Germline assignment: CDR1 SGHDT and CDR2 YYEEEE. Unmatched junction bases numbered 9, after V lost 2 bases and J lost 5 bases. CDR3 in amino acids: CASSLLAGVVVHNEQFF. For the CDR3, the DNA is TGTGCCAGCAGCTTACTAGCGGGAGTAGTGGTGCACAATGAGCAGTTCTTC.

The gene calls are TRBV11-2 and TRBJ2-3; D remains ambiguous. The germline V gene has CDR1 SGHAT and CDR2 FQNNGV. The CDR3 extends over 14 amino acids. V was pared by 5 bases and J by 6 bases, with 15 bases between. In nucleotides, the CDR3 is TGTGCCAGCAGCCGTTTTCGGGCCCCCGATACGCAGTATTTT. Its translation is CASSRFRAPDTQYF.

This clone appeared once. The rearrangement uses TRBV3-1 (or the pseudogene TRBV3-2) and TRBJ1-6; 7 nucleotides line up with TRBD1. Germline trimming cut 0 bases from V and 7 bases from J; bases unmatched to any gene: 6. This CDR3 is 16 amino acids long. Germline V CDR1 and CDR2: LGHDT, YNNKEL (reference sequence). Written as DNA, the CDR3 is TGTGCCAGCAGCCAAGATGTCAGGGGGACAAATTCACCCCTCCACTTT. Its translation is CASSQDVRGTNSPLHF.

This chain links TRBV12-3 or TRBV12-4 with TRBJ2-7; tentative D call: TRBD2 (6 bases). Trimming shortened V by 3 bases and J by 3 bases, and 9 bases separated the two germline ends. The CDR3 has 13 residues. CDR3 residues: CASSLGTLYEQYF. The CDR3 DNA is TGTGCCAGCAGTTTGGGGACTCTCTACGAGCAGTACTTC.